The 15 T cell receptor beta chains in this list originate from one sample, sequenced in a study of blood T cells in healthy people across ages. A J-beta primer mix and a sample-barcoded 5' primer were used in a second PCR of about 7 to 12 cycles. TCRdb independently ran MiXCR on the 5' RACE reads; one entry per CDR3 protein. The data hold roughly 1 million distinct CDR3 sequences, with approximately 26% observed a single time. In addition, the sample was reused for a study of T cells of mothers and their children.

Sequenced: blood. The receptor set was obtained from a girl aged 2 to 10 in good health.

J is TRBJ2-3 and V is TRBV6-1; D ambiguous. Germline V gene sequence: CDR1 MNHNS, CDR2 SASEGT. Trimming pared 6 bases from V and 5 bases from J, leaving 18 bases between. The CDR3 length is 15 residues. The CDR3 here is CASSLREVWGDTQYF. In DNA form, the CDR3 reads TGTGCCAGCAGCCTAAGGGAAGTGTGGGGAGATACGCAGTATTTT.

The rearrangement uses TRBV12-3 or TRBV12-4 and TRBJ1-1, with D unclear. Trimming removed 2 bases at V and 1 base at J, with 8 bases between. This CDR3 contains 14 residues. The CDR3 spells CASSLLEPNTEAFF. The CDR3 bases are TGTGCCAGCAGTTTACTAGAACCGAACACTGAAGCTTTCTTT.

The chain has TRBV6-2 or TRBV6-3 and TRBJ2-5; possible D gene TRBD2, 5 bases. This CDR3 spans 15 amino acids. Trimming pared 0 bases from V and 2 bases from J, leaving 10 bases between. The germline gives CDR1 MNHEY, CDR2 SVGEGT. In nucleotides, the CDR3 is TGTGCCAGCAGTTACTCGAATGGACTTCAAGAGACCCAGTACTTC. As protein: CASSYSNGLQETQYF.

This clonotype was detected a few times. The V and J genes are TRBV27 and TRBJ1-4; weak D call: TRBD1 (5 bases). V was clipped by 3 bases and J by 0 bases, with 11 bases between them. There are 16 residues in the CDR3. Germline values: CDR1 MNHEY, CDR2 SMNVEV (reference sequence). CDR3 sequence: CASSFTGVSTNEKLFF. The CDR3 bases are TGTGCCAGCAGTTTTACAGGAGTTTCAACTAATGAAAAACTGTTTTTT.

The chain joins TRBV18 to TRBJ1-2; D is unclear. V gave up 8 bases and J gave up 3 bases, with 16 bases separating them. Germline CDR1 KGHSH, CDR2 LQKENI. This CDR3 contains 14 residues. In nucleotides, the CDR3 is TGTGCCAGCCAACATAGTGGGGATTACTATGGCTACACCTTC. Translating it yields CASQHSGDYYGYTF.

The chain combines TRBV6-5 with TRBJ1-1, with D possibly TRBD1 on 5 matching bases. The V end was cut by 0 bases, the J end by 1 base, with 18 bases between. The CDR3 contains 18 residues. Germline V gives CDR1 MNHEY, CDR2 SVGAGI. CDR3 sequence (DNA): TGTGCCAGCAGTTACTCTTATGAAAACCAGGGAAGGAACACTGAAGCTTTCTTT. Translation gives CASSYSYENQGRNTEAFF.

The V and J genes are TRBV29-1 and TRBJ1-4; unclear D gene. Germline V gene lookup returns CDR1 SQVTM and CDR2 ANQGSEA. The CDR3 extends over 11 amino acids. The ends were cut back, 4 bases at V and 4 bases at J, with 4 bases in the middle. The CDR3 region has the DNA TGCAGCGTTGTTGATAATGAAAAACTGTTTTTT. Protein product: CSVVDNEKLFF. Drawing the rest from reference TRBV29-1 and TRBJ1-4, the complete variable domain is SAVISQKPSRDICQRGTSLTIQCQVDSQVTMMFWYRQQPGQSLTLIATANQGSEATYESGFVIDKFPISRPNLTFSTLTVSNMSPEDSSIYLCSVVDNEKLFFGSGTQLSVL.

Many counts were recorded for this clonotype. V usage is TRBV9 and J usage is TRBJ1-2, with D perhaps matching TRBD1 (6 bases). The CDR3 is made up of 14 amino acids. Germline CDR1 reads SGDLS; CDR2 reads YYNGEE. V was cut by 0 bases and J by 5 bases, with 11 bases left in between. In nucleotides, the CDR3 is TGTGCCAGCAGCGTAGAGGGACACCCATATGGCTACACCTTC. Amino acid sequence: CASSVEGHPYGYTF.

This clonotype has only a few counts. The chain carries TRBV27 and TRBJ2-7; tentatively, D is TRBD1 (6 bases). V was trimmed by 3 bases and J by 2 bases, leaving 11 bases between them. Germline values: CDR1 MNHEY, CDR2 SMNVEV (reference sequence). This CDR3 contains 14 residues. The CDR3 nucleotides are TGTGCCAGCAGTTTTAGGGGGAGTACCTACGAGCAGTACTTC. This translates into CASSFRGSTYEQYF.

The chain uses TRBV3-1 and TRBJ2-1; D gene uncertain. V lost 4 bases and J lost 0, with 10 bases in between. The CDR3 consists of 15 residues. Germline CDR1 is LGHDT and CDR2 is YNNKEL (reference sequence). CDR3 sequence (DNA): TGTGCCAGCAGCCTAGTGGAATTCTCCTACAATGAGCAGTTCTTC. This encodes CASSLVEFSYNEQFF.

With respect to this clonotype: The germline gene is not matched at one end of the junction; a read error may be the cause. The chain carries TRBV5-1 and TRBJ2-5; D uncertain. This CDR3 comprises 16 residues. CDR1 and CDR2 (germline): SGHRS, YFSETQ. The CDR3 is CASSTALARSQEAQYF. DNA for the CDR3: TGCGCCAGCAGCACAGCCCTCGCCAGGAGCCAAGAGGCCCAGTACTTC.

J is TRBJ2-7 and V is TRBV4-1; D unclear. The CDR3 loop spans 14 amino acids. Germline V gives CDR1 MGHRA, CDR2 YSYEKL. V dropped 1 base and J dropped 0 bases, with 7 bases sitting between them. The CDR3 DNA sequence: TGCGCCAGCAGCCAAGTTGCCCACTCCTACGAGCAGTACTTC. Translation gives CASSQVAHSYEQYF.

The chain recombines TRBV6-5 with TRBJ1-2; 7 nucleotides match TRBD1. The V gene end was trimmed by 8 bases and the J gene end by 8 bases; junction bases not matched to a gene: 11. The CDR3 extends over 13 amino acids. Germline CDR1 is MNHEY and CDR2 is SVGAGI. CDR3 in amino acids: CASWRQGVFGYTF. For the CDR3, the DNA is TGTGCCAGCTGGCGCCAGGGGGTTTTCGGCTACACCTTC.

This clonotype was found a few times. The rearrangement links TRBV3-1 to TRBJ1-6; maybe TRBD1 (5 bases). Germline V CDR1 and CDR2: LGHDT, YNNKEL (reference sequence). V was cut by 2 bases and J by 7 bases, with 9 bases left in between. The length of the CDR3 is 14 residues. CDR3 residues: CASSQSPGNSPLHF. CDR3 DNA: TGTGCCAGCAGCCAATCTCCAGGGAATTCACCCCTCCACTTT.

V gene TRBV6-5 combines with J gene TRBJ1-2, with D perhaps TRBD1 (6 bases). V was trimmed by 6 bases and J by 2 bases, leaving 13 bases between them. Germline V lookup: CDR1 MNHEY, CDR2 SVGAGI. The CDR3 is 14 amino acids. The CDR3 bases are TGTGCCAGCAGAATAATAGGGGGGAACTATGGCTACACCTTC. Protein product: CASRIIGGNYGYTF.